This entry lists 26 T cell receptor beta chains sequenced from one sample in a study of cytomegalovirus exposure and HLA in healthy donors (TCRdb year 2017). The library was built by means of the immunoSEQ multiplex PCR assay. For the multiplex PCR, a mixture combining 60 forward primers for TCR Vbeta segments and 13 reverse primers for TCR Jbeta segments was used. TCRdb obtained this table from immuneACCESS and retained in-frame rearrangements with V and J assigned. These tables miss some clones; where compared with another copy, unresolved V genes account for less than half of the shortfall, and the remainder is unexplained. In this sample the table shows 180,000 or so clones, about 81% of which occur a single time. Clones ranked in the top ten supply 1.5% to 1.7% of the sample. Sequenced material: PBMCs. These receptors came from a man between 40 and 49 years old in good health and CMV-seronegative.

The chain couples TRBV5-1 to TRBJ2-2, with D possibly being TRBD2 (6 bases). The germline V and J ends were trimmed by 2 bases and 1 base, with 6 bases remaining between them. The CDR3 is 14 amino acids. The germline gives CDR1 SGHRS, CDR2 YFSETQ. CDR3 sequence: CASSFSGNTGELFF. Here the CDR3 DNA reads TGCGCCAGCAGCTTTAGCGGGAACACCGGGGAGCTGTTTTTT.

The chain couples TRBV19 to TRBJ2-5, with D hard to call. V lost 5 bases to trimming and J lost 2 bases, with 3 bases between them. Germline CDR1 reads LNHDA; CDR2 reads SQIVND (reference sequence). The CDR3 has 11 residues. For the CDR3, the DNA is TGTGCCAGTAGTGCGCAAGAGACCCAGTACTTC. This sequence encodes CASSAQETQYF.

The rearrangement uses TRBV29-1 and TRBJ1-1; tentative D call: TRBD1 (6 bases). The V gene's germline CDR1 is SQVTM and CDR2 ANQGSEA. With 7 bases removed from V and 4 bases from J, the gap between germline ends came to 19 bases. The CDR3 sequence is 14 residues long. This CDR3 is CSAMGAYMITEAFF. The CDR3 bases are TGCAGCGCTATGGGGGCCTACATGATCACTGAAGCTTTCTTT.

This sequence joins TRBV28 and TRBJ1-6, with 9 positions matching TRBD1. There are 15 residues in the CDR3. V shed 5 bases, J shed 7 bases, and the junction held 6 bases outside the gene matches. Germline V gives CDR1 MDHEN, CDR2 SYDVKM. CDR3 DNA: TGTGCCAGCAGTCCTACCGGGACAGGGAATTCACCCCTCCACTTT. It codes for CASSPTGTGNSPLHF.

This clone came up a few times. V usage is TRBV28 and J usage is TRBJ1-4; D is perhaps TRBD1 (5 bases). The CDR3 is 14 amino acids. V lost 6 bases to trimming and J lost 8 bases, with 16 bases between them. The V gene's germline CDR1 is MDHEN and CDR2 SYDVKM. The CDR3 sequence: CASSPDRVREKLFF. CDR3 coding DNA: TGTGCCAGCAGCCCTGACAGAGTTAGAGAAAAACTGTTTTTT.

The gene calls are TRBV9 and TRBJ2-2; D is possibly TRBD1 (5 bases). The CDR3 runs 14 residues. Germline assignment: CDR1 SGDLS and CDR2 YYNGEE. Trimming removed 1 base at V and 5 bases at J, with 9 bases between. CDR3 in amino acids: CASSVYDSTGELFF. In DNA form, the CDR3 reads TGTGCCAGCAGCGTATACGACAGTACCGGGGAGCTGTTTTTT.

CDR3 loop: CASSHSARSPSYEQYF. The CDR3 nucleotides read TGCGCCAGCAGTCACTCCGCGCGGTCGCCCTCCTACGAGCAGTACTTC. The chain recombines TRBV23-1 with TRBJ2-7; D is uncertain. TRBV23-1 is classed as an ORF, of uncertain function. V lost 3 bases, J lost 0 bases, and 15 bases lay in between. CDR3 length: 16 residues.

The chain has TRBV11-2 and TRBJ1-3; tentatively, D is TRBD1 (6 bases). CDR1 SGHAT and CDR2 FQNNGV come from the germline V gene. Trimming cost V 4 bases and J 0 bases, with 16 bases left between them. The CDR3 runs to 17 residues. CDR3 coding DNA: TGTGCCAGCAGCTCGATTAGGGGGTCGGGCTCTGGAAACACCATATATTTT. Protein product: CASSSIRGSGSGNTIYF.

Details on this clone: The same CDR3 can be traced to other DNA sequences in this sample. The chain carries TRBV10-2 and TRBJ1-6; 7 bases fit TRBD1. The CDR3 totals 14 residues. Germline V gene lookup returns CDR1 WSHSY and CDR2 SAAADI. Trimming cost V 6 bases and J 7 bases; bases outside gene matches: 6. The CDR3 reads CASSRDSSNSPLHF. DNA of the CDR3: TGCGCCAGCAGCCGGGACAGCTCAAATTCACCCCTCCACTTT.

This chain joins TRBV28 and TRBJ2-7; 12 nucleotides line up with TRBD2. V was clipped by 4 bases and J by 2 bases; unmatched bases: 6. The CDR3 spans 16 residues. Germline CDR1 and CDR2: MDHEN and SYDVKM. The CDR3: CASSSTSGGRTYEQYF. The CDR3 DNA sequence: TGTGCCAGCAGTTCGACTAGCGGGGGCCGTACCTACGAGCAGTACTTC.

This chain connects TRBV2 to TRBJ1-5; D gene unclear. In germline, CDR1 is SNHLY, CDR2 FYNNEI. The CDR3 is 14 residues long. Trimming shortened V by 6 bases and J by 0 bases, and 9 bases separated the two germline ends. This CDR3 reads CASSPSYSNQPQHF. In DNA form, the CDR3 reads TGTGCCAGCAGCCCCTCTTATAGCAATCAGCCCCAGCATTTT.

There are a few counts of this clone. The gene calls are TRBV27 and TRBJ2-6; D is ambiguous. The CDR3 spans 15 residues. In germline, CDR1 is MNHEY, CDR2 SMNVEV (reference sequence). V was shortened by 4 bases and J by 0 bases, with 7 bases between the two germline ends. The CDR3 region has the DNA TGTGCCAGCAGTTCCCCAGGCTCTGGGGCCAACGTCCTGACTTTC. Protein sequence: CASSSPGSGANVLTF.

This sequence joins TRBV15 and TRBJ1-2; 10 bases line up with TRBD1. The CDR3 totals 15 residues. V was pared by 1 base and J by 8 bases, with 7 bases of the junction left unmatched. In germline, CDR1 is LNHNV, CDR2 YYDKDF (reference sequence). CDR3 amino acids: CATSRVDRGREGYTF. CDR3 DNA: TGTGCCACCAGCAGAGTTGACAGGGGGCGGGAAGGCTACACCTTC.

The genes are TRBV10-3 and TRBJ2-3; 11 bases agree with TRBD2. Per germline, CDR1 ENHRY and CDR2 SYGVKD. This CDR3 has 16 amino acids. The trim removed 2 bases at V and 5 bases at J, leaving 6 bases unmatched. The CDR3 loop is CAISEGSGGVEDTQYF. The CDR3 DNA reads as TGTGCCATCAGTGAGGGTAGCGGGGGGGTTGAAGATACGCAGTATTTT.

This chain joins TRBV7-2 and TRBJ2-5; D not certain. Germline loops: CDR1 SGHTA, CDR2 FQGNSA. V was clipped by 5 bases and J by 5 bases, with 12 bases between them. This CDR3 region has 13 residues. The chain's CDR3 is CASSLSSLETQYF. CDR3 DNA sequence: TGTGCCAGCAGCCTATCCTCCTTGGAGACCCAGTACTTC.

This sequence joins TRBV6-1 and TRBJ1-2; tentative D call: TRBD1 (6 bases). This CDR3 region has 12 residues. CDR1 and CDR2 from the germline V gene are MNHNS and SASEGT. The V end lost 6 bases, the J end lost 7 bases, and 12 bases lay between the germline ends. The CDR3 sequence: CASRQGWAGYTF. CDR3 in DNA: TGTGCCAGCAGACAGGGTTGGGCTGGCTACACCTTC.

V is TRBV30 and J is TRBJ2-1; 14 nucleotides match TRBD2. V was clipped by 4 bases and J by 10 bases; unmatched bases: 12. This CDR3 region has 16 residues. Germline V gene lookup returns CDR1 GTSNPN and CDR2 SVGIG (reference sequence). In nucleotides, the CDR3 is TGTGCCTGGATTCCCTCGACTAGCGGGAGGGCCGGAGAGCAGTTCTTC. Translated: CAWIPSTSGRAGEQFF.

The rearrangement joins TRBV19 to TRBJ1-5, with TRBD1 matching over 7 bases. This CDR3 spans 15 amino acids. Germline CDR1 reads LNHDA; CDR2 reads SQIVND (reference sequence). V gave up 5 bases and J gave up 3 bases; unmatched junction bases: 7. This CDR3 reads CASSLTGAVNQPQHF. The CDR3 DNA follows: TGTGCCAGTAGTTTAACAGGGGCAGTCAATCAGCCCCAGCATTTT. The full variable domain, its missing parts supplied by reference TRBV19 and TRBJ1-5, is DGGITQSPKYLFRKEGQNVTLSCEQNLNHDAMYWYRQDPGQGLRLIYYSQIVNDFQKGDIAEGYSVSREKKESFPLTVTSAQKNPTAFYLCASSLTGAVNQPQHFGDGTRLSIL.

The chain carries TRBV4-1 and TRBJ1-2, with 10 bases lining up with TRBD1. Trimming removed 4 bases from V and 4 bases from J; junction bases left unmatched: 6. The CDR3 has 15 residues. The germline V gene encodes CDR1 MGHRA and CDR2 YSYEKL. CDR3 region: CASSLATGGVYGYTF. CDR3 coding DNA: TGCGCCAGCAGCCTTGCGACAGGGGGCGTCTATGGCTACACCTTC.

This clone was observed once. The V call is TRBV4-1, the J call TRBJ2-2; tentatively, D is TRBD1 (5 bases). CDR1 MGHRA and CDR2 YSYEKL come from the germline V gene. V dropped 1 base and J dropped 6 bases, with 12 bases sitting between them. CDR3 length: 15 residues. CDR3 sequence: CASSQGKTAPGELFF. CDR3 DNA sequence: TGCGCCAGCAGCCAAGGGAAGACAGCGCCCGGGGAGCTGTTTTTT.

The chain uses TRBV14 and TRBJ1-3; maybe TRBD1 (6 bases). The V gene's germline CDR1 is SGHDN and CDR2 FVKESK. V was cut by 4 bases and J by 4 bases, with 20 bases left in between. The CDR3 is 17 residues long. The CDR3 loop is CASSLTLEQGPGNTIYF. The CDR3 DNA sequence: TGTGCCAGCAGCCTCACTCTCGAACAGGGACCCGGAAACACCATATATTTT.

The V gene is TRBV7-3, the J gene TRBJ2-5, with 7 positions matching TRBD2. The CDR3 is made up of 15 amino acids. Germline V CDR1 and CDR2: SGHTA, FQGTGA. The V gene end was trimmed by 5 bases and the J gene end by 2 bases; junction bases not matched to a gene: 8. CDR3 nucleotide sequence: TGTGCCAGCAGCCCCAACGGGGGGAGGCAAGAGACCCAGTACTTC. Its translation is CASSPNGGRQETQYF.

This chain uses TRBV4-2 with TRBJ1-2, with D possibly being TRBD1 (5 bases). V gave up 3 bases and J gave up 7 bases, with 9 bases separating them. Germline V CDR1 and CDR2: LGHNA, YNFKEQ. The CDR3 runs 12 residues. CDR3 coding DNA: TGTGCCAGCAGCCAGAGCGGGGGTGGCTACACCTTC. Translated, it gives CASSQSGGGYTF.

The V call is TRBV15, the J call TRBJ2-1, with D hard to call. The CDR3 covers 15 residues. Germline values: CDR1 LNHNV, CDR2 YYDKDF (reference sequence). V was pared by 1 base and J by 3 bases, with 10 bases between. The CDR3 DNA reads as TGTGCCACCAGCAGAGCGGTGCCCGGCTACAATGAGCAGTTCTTC. It codes for CATSRAVPGYNEQFF.

This clone showed up just once. The V gene is TRBV6-5, the J gene TRBJ2-3; 7 nucleotides line up with TRBD1. The CDR3 has 15 amino acids. The V and J ends lost 6 bases and 2 bases, in that order; junction bases with no gene match: 8. Germline CDR1 reads MNHEY; CDR2 reads SVGAGI. The chain's CDR3 is CASSLGGRDTDTQYF. The CDR3 region has the DNA TGTGCCAGCAGCCTAGGGGGCCGAGACACAGATACGCAGTATTTT.

The chain employs TRBV9 and TRBJ2-3; 12 bases are a match to TRBD2. Germline trimming cut 3 bases from V and 5 bases from J; bases unmatched to any gene: 1. Germline-derived CDR1 and CDR2 are SGDLS and YYNGEE. This CDR3 region has 14 residues. The CDR3 region is CASSETSGGDTQYF. The CDR3 DNA follows: TGTGCCAGCAGCGAGACTAGCGGGGGAGATACGCAGTATTTT.